Below, 7 T cell receptor beta chains from the same sample are listed, as sequenced in a study of PD-L1 blockade in urothelial cancer. Using immunoSEQ multiplex PCR, the repertoire was profiled, and TCRdb retains in-frame clones only, with some absent. Of about 82,000 clones detected, roughly 87% appear once; the ten largest clones hold over 7.5%. Sample: PBMCs, taken around atezolizumab (anti-PD-L1) treatment. The receptors here all came from a man between 65 and 85 years old with urothelial cancer.

J is TRBJ1-5 and V is TRBV19, with D possibly being TRBD1 (6 bases). The CDR3 runs to 16 residues. The V gene lost 4 bases and the J gene lost 0 bases, with 13 bases spanning the gap. Germline V CDR1 and CDR2: LNHDA, SQIVND (reference sequence). The CDR3 DNA reads TGTGCCAGTAGTAGTTTCGGACAGTATAGCAATCAGCCCCAGCATTTT. Translation: CASSSFGQYSNQPQHF.

This clone was found a few times. This chain uses TRBV5-1 with TRBJ2-7, with TRBD1 identical over 8 bases. The CDR3 covers 15 residues. Germline V gene sequence: CDR1 SGHRS, CDR2 YFSETQ. Losses at the gene ends were 5 bases for V and 1 base for J; bases not matched to a gene: 8. The CDR3 sequence is CASRPGNRGSYEQYF. The CDR3 nucleotides are TGCGCCAGCAGGCCTGGTAACAGGGGGTCCTACGAGCAGTACTTC.

V and J are TRBV16 and TRBJ1-1; maybe TRBD1 (6 bases). Germline V lookup: CDR1 KGHSY, CDR2 FQNENV. V was shortened by 5 bases and J by 3 bases, with 10 bases between the two germline ends. The CDR3 consists of 13 residues. The CDR3 loop is CASSEQGHTEAFF. DNA for the CDR3: TGTGCCAGCAGCGAACAGGGTCACACTGAAGCTTTCTTT.

The CDR3 region has the DNA TGTGCCAGCAGCCCCCTTGGGGGGTCGGGACCTGGCTACACCTTC. Residues: CASSPLGGSGPGYTF. The chain employs TRBV7-9 and TRBJ1-2, with D perhaps matching TRBD1 (5 bases). The CDR3 has 15 residues. Germline values: CDR1 SEHNR, CDR2 FQNEAQ (reference sequence). V lost 5 bases to trimming and J lost 7 bases, with 20 bases between them.

The V call is TRBV27, the J call TRBJ2-3, with D uncertain. The CDR3 is 15 amino acids. CDR1 is MNHEY, CDR2 SMNVEV, per germline (reference sequence). The V gene lost 0 bases and the J gene lost 0 bases, with 7 bases spanning the gap. CDR3 DNA sequence: TGTGCCAGCAGTTTATCGCGGCGGAGCACAGATACGCAGTATTTT. Amino acid sequence: CASSLSRRSTDTQYF.

This chain joins TRBV9 and TRBJ2-5; D might be TRBD1 (6 bases). CDR1 and CDR2 (germline): SGDLS, YYNGEE. Trimming cost V 4 bases and J 2 bases, with 12 bases left between them. The CDR3 has 14 residues. In DNA form, the CDR3 reads TGTGCCAGCAGCCCCGGACAGTTACAAGAGACCCAGTACTTC. Translating it yields CASSPGQLQETQYF. The full variable domain, with the rest looked up from reference TRBV9 and TRBJ2-5, is DSGVTQTPKHLITATGQRVTLRCSPRSGDLSVYWYQQSLDQGLQFLIQYYNGEERAKGNILERFSAQQFPDLHSELNLSSLELGDSALYFCASSPGQLQETQYFGPGTRLLVL.

V usage is TRBV5-1 and J usage is TRBJ2-1; 7 bases line up with TRBD1. CDR3 length equals 14 residues. The germline gives CDR1 SGHRS, CDR2 YFSETQ. Germline trimming cut 4 bases from V and 6 bases from J; bases unmatched to any gene: 7. The CDR3 region is CASSRTGGPNEQFF. CDR3 sequence (DNA): TGCGCCAGCAGCCGGACAGGTGGTCCCAATGAGCAGTTCTTC. Drawing the rest from reference TRBV5-1 and TRBJ2-1, the complete variable domain is KAGVTQTPRYLIKTRGQQVTLSCSPISGHRSVSWYQQTPGQGLQFLFEYFSETQRNKGNFPGRFSGRQFSNSRSEMNVSTLELGDSALYLCASSRTGGPNEQFFGPGTRLTVL.